The clone carrying this TCR beta chain has only a few counts. The antigen is not known. The entry originates in a study of post-analysis software for immune sequencing data. This CDR3 contains 15 residues. After removal of 4 bases from V and 2 bases from J, the junction contained 7 bases not matched to a gene. The germline gives CDR1 SGHVS, CDR2 FQNEAQ. The TCR beta cDNA libraries contained unique molecular identifiers. From about 1 to 10 million T cells, 450,000 to 550,000 cDNA molecules were obtained. TCRdb reprocessed the PCR reads via MiXCR and lists one record per CDR3 protein. The profile shows more than 450,000 distinct CDR3 sequences, around 34% of them singletons. General study points: Diversity measured as normalized Chao1 was significantly lower in multiple sclerosis patients than in controls. Controls had lower frequencies than patients of five or six TRBV segments, which included TRBV5-6, TRBV5-1 and TRBV20-1.

The TCR originated in a girl younger than 18 with multiple sclerosis. The rearrangement uses TRBV7-8 and TRBJ2-7; 8 bases map to TRBD1. The specimen sequenced was blood. This CDR3 is CASSSRRGQTYEQYF. CDR3 nucleotides: TGTGCCAGCAGCTCCCGCAGGGGGCAGACCTACGAGCAGTACTTC.